Listed below are T cell receptor beta chains from one sample, sequenced in a study of blood T cell repertoires in COVID-19. Repertoires were generated with immunoSEQ multiplex PCR, while TCRdb's copy carries only in-frame clones and drops some. The sample has about 220,000 clones; roughly 87% are singletons. The sample comprised PBMCs or T cells enriched from blood (not recorded which). The receptors here all came from a woman in her thirties with acute COVID-19. The CDR3 runs from the conserved cysteine through the conserved F or W. The D gene is left open where the match is weak. Clone size is not always given. Where it is, it says once, few, many or a class for expanded clones.

few | TRBJ2-7 | TRBV12-3/TRBV12-4 | - | CASSLQFHEQYF | TGTGCCAGCAGTCTACAGTTTCACGAGCAGTACTTC
- | TRBJ1-3 | TRBV11-2 | - | CASSWYRVSGNTIYF | TGTGCCAGCAGCTGGTACAGGGTCTCTGGAAACACCATATATTTT
- | TRBJ2-7 | TRBV6-5 | TRBD2 | CASSRGDEQYF | TGTGCCAGCAGCCGGGGGGACGAGCAGTACTTC
once | TRBJ2-3 | TRBV10-3 | - | CAIRTSSTDTQYF | TGTGCCATCAGGACAAGCAGCACAGATACGCAGTATTTT
- | TRBJ1-4 | TRBV2 | TRBD1 | CASREKLSRGNEKLFF | TGTGCCAGCAGGGAGAAACTATCCAGGGGGAATGAAAAACTGTTTTTT
- | TRBJ1-1 | TRBV6-5 | - | CASSPGGWTEAFF | TGTGCCAGCAGCCCGGGGGGTTGGACTGAAGCTTTCTTT
- | TRBJ1-6 | TRBV10-3 | - | CAIGFGDTNSPLHF | TGTGCCATCGGGTTTGGGGACACTAATTCACCCCTCCACTTT
once | TRBJ1-2 | TRBV11-2 | - | CASSQDRLASYGYTF | TGTGCCAGCAGCCAGGACAGACTGGCTAGCTATGGCTACACCTTC
- | TRBJ1-4 | TRBV6-5 | TRBD1 | CASSLGTGREKLFF | TGTGCCAGCAGCCTCGGGACAGGGAGAGAAAAACTGTTTTTT
- | TRBJ1-5 | TRBV6-6 | TRBD1 | CASSYPQGQGQPQHF | TGTGCCAGCAGTTACCCTCAGGGACAGGGCCAGCCCCAGCATTTT
- | TRBJ2-1 | TRBV5-4 | TRBD1 | CASSSPGTVYNEQFF | TGTGCCAGCAGCTCCCCCGGGACAGTATACAATGAGCAGTTCTTC
- | TRBJ1-3 | TRBV9 | - | CASSVDRRLSGNTIYF | TGTGCCAGCAGCGTAGATCGGAGACTCTCTGGAAACACCATATATTTT
- | TRBJ2-3 | TRBV30 | TRBD2 | CAEGQRGGSSTDTQYF | TGTGCCGAGGGGCAGCGGGGGGGGTCGAGCACAGATACGCAGTATTTT
- | TRBJ1-3 | TRBV5-1 | - | CASSVSGTGGLRNTIYF | TGCGCCAGCAGCGTATCCGGGACGGGAGGGTTAAGAAACACCATATATTTT
- | TRBJ1-3 | TRBV5-1 | - | CASSVDGVEVDTIYF | TGCGCCAGCAGCGTTGACGGGGTAGAGGTGGACACCATATATTTT
few | TRBJ1-1 | TRBV5-1 | TRBD1 | CASVPPGQGFNTEAFF | TGCGCCAGCGTACCTCCGGGACAGGGATTTAACACTGAAGCTTTCTTT
once | TRBJ1-5 | TRBV25-1 | TRBD1 | CASRIQGTQHF | TGTGCCAGCAGGATACAGGGGACCCAGCATTTT
- | TRBJ2-7 | TRBV5-6 | - | CASSLAAGIGEQYF | TGTGCCAGCAGCTTGGCGGCAGGGATTGGCGAGCAGTACTTC
- | TRBJ1-5 | TRBV19 | TRBD1 | CASSIRETGGGQPQHF | TGTGCCAGTAGTATAAGGGAGACAGGGGGAGGTCAGCCCCAGCATTTT
- | TRBJ2-1 | TRBV7-8 | - | CASGSGASYNEQFF | TGTGCCAGCGGAAGCGGAGCCTCCTACAATGAGCAGTTCTTC
- | TRBJ1-1 | TRBV7-9 | - | CASSLAAGSTEAFF | TGTGCCAGCAGCTTAGCGGCGGGTAGCACTGAAGCTTTCTTT
once | TRBJ1-2 | TRBV3-1/TRBV3-2 | - | CASSQVSLYGYTF | TGTGCCAGCAGCCAAGTATCACTATATGGCTACACCTTC
- | TRBJ2-6 | TRBV6-6 | - | CASSYHQGSGANVLTF | TGTGCCAGCAGTTATCATCAGGGATCTGGGGCCAACGTCCTGACTTTC
- | TRBJ1-4 | TRBV6-5 | - | CASSYGWGEKLFF | TGTGCCAGCAGTTACGGGTGGGGCGAAAAACTGTTTTTT